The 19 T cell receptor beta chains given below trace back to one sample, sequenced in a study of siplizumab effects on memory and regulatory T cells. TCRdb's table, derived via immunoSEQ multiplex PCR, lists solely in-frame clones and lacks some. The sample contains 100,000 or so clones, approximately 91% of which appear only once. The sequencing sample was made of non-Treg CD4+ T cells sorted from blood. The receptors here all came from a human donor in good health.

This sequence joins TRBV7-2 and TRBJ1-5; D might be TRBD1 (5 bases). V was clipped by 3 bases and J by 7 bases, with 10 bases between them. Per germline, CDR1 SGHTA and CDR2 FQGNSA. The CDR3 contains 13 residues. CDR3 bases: TGTGCCAGCAGCTTCCAGGGCCGGCAGCCCCAGCATTTT. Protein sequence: CASSFQGRQPQHF.

CDR3 in amino acids: CASRGLNSGNTIYF. In nucleotides, the CDR3 is TGTGCCAGCAGAGGACTCAACTCTGGAAACACCATATATTTT. This chain joins TRBV28 and TRBJ1-3; the D is unclear. This CDR3 spans 14 amino acids. Germline V gene lookup returns CDR1 MDHEN and CDR2 SYDVKM. The V end was cut by 6 bases, the J end by 0 bases, with 9 bases between.

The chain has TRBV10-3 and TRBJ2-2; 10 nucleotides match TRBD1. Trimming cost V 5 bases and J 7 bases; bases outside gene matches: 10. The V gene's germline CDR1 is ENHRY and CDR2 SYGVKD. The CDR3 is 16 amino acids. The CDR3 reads CAISSSGTGVSGELFF. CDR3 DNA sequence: TGTGCCATCAGTTCCTCCGGGACAGGGGTCAGCGGGGAGCTGTTTTTT.

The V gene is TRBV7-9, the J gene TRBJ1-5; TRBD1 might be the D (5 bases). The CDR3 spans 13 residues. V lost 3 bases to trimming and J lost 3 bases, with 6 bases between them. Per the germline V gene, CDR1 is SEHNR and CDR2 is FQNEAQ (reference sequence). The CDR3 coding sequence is TGTGCCAGCAGCTTGGGGGACAATCAGCCCCAGCATTTT. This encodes CASSLGDNQPQHF.

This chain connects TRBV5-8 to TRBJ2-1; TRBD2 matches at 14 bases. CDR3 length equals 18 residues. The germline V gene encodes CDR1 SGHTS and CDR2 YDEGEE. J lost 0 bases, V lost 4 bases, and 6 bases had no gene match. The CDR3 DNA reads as TGTGCCAGCAGCGGGGGGACTAGCGGGAGTGGCTCCTACAATGAGCAGTTCTTC. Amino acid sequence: CASSGGTSGSGSYNEQFF.

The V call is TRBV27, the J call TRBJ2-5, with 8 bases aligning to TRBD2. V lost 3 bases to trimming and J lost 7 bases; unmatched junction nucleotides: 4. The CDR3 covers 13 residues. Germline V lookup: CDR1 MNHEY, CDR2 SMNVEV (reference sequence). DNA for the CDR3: TGTGCCAGCAGTTTTCGGGAGGGAGGGACCCAGTACTTC. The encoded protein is CASSFREGGTQYF.

In DNA form, the CDR3 reads TGTGCCAGCAGCTTAAGCGGGAGGGCCGAAGACATTCAGTACTTC. Translation gives CASSLSGRAEDIQYF. V and J are TRBV7-3 and TRBJ2-4, with 9 bases matching TRBD2. Germline lookup yields CDR1 SGHTA and CDR2 FQGTGA. The CDR3 totals 15 residues. Losses at the gene ends were 1 base for V and 8 bases for J; bases not matched to a gene: 6.

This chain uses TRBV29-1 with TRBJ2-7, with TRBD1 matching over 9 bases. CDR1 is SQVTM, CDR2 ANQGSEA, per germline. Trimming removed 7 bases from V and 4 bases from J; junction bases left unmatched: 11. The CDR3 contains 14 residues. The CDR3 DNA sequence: TGCAGCGCCTTACGGGACAGGGTTGATTACGAGCAGTACTTC. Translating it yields CSALRDRVDYEQYF.

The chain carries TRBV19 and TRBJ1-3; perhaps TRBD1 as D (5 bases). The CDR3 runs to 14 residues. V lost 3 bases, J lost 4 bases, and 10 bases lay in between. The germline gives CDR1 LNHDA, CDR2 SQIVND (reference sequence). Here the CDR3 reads CASSIGGYGNTIYF. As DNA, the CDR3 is TGTGCCAGTAGTATCGGGGGGTACGGAAACACCATATATTTT.

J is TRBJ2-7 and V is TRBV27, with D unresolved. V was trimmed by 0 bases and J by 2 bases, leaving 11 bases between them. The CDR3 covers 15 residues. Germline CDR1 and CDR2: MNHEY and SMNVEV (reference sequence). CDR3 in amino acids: CASSLSPRWAYEQYF. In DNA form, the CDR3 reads TGTGCCAGCAGTTTATCCCCCCGGTGGGCCTACGAGCAGTACTTC.

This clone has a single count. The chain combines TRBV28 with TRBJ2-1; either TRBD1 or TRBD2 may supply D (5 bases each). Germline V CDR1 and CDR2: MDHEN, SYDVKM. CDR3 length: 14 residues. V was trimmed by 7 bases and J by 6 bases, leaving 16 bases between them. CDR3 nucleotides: TGTGCCAGCACCACCGGGACCACTAGCAATGAGCAGTTCTTC. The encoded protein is CASTTGTTSNEQFF. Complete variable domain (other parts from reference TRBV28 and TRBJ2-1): DVKVTQSSRYLVKRTGEKVFLECVQDMDHENMFWYRQDPGLGLRLIYFSYDVKMKEKGDIPEGYSVSREKKERFSLILESASTNQTSMYLCASTTGTTSNEQFFGPGTRLTVL.

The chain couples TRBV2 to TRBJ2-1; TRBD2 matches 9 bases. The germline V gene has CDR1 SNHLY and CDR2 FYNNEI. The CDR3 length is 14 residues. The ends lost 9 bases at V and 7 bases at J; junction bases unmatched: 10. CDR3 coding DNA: TGTGCCAGTAAACGAGCTAGCGGGAAAAATGAGCAGTTCTTC. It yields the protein CASKRASGKNEQFF. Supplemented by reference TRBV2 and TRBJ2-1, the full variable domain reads EPEVTQTPSHQVTQMGQEVILRCVPISNHLYFYWYRQILGQKVEFLVSFYNNEISEKSEIFDDQFSVERPDGSNFTLKIRSTKLEDSAMYFCASKRASGKNEQFFGPGTRLTVL.

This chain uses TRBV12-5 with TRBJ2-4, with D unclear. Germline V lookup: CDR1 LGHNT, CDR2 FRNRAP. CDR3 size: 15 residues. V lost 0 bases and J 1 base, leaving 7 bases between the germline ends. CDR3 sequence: CASGLVKGAKNIQYF. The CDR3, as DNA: TGTGCTAGTGGTTTGGTAAAAGGGGCCAAAAACATTCAGTACTTC.

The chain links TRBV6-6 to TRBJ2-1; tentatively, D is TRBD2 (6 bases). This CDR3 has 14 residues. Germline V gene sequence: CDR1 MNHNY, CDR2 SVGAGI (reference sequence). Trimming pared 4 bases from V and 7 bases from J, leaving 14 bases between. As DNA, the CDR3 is TGTGCCAGCAGTTGGCGTCTCGCGGGGAATGAGCAGTTCTTC. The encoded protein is CASSWRLAGNEQFF.

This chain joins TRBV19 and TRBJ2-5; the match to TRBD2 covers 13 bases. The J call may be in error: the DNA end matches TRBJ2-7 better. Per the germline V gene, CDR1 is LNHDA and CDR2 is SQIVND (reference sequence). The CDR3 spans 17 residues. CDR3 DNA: TGTGCCAGTAGTATAGTAGGGACTAGCGGGATCTCCTACGAGCAGTACTTC. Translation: CASSIVGTSGISYEQYF.

CDR3 bases: TGTGCCAGCAGTTTAGCGGGGGCGAGTAATCAGCCCCAGCATTTT. Translated: CASSLAGASNQPQHF. J is TRBJ1-5 and V is TRBV28, with a possible D match to TRBD1 (6 bases). Trimming took 2 bases from V and 4 from J, leaving 12 bases between them. From germline, CDR1 is MDHEN and CDR2 SYDVKM. The CDR3 spans 15 residues.

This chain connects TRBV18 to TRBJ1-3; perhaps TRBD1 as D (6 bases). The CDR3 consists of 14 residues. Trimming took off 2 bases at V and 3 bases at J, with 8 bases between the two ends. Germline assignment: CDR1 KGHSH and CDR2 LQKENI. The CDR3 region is CASSPEGVGNTIYF. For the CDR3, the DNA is TGTGCCAGCTCACCAGAGGGGGTTGGAAACACCATATATTTT.

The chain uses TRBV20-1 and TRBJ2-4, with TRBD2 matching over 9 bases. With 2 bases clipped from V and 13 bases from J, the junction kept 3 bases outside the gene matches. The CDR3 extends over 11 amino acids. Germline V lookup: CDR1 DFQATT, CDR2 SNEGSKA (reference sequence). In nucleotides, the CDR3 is TGCAGTGCTAGACTGGGACTAGCCCAGTACTTC. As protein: CSARLGLAQYF.

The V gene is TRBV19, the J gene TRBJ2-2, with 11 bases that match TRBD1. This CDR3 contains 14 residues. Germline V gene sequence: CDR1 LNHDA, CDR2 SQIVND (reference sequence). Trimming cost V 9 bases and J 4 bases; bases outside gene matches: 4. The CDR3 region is CASSDRGRTGELFF. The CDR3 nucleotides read TGTGCCAGCTCGGACAGGGGGCGCACCGGGGAGCTGTTTTTT.